The rows below give T cell receptor beta chains drawn from one sample of a study of neurological immune-mediated disorders. TCRdb redid the calling of the 5' RACE reads with MiXCR, one entry per CDR3 protein. The sample shows about 79,000 distinct CDR3 sequences, 13% to 15% of them seen only once. Sequences were obtained from PBMCs. These receptors were obtained from a woman aged 45-65 years in good health. CDR3s include the opening cysteine and the closing phenylalanine or tryptophan. The order of the fields is clone size, V gene, D gene, J gene, CDR3 protein, CDR3 DNA. The D gene is left open where the match is weak. Clone size is given for some rows only: seen once, a few or many times, or a class if the clone is expanded.

size: many; V: TRBV5-1; D: -; J: TRBJ1-1; CDR3: CASSLVGRLGAEAFF; DNA: TGCGCCAGCAGCTTGGTTGGCAGGCTCGGAGCTGAAGCTTTCTTT
size: -; V: TRBV2; D: -; J: TRBJ1-5; CDR3: CASSPDSGGQPQHF; DNA: TGTGCCAGCAGCCCCGACAGCGGGGGTCAGCCCCAGCATTTT
size: many; V: TRBV5-1; D: -; J: TRBJ1-1; CDR3: CASSLDRLNTEAFF; DNA: TGCGCCAGCAGCTTGGACAGATTGAACACTGAAGCTTTCTTT
size: many; V: TRBV11-2; D: -; J: TRBJ2-2; CDR3: CASSLFIGANTGELFF; DNA: TGTGCCAGCAGCTTATTTATAGGGGCGAACACCGGGGAGCTGTTTTTT
size: many; V: TRBV5-1; D: -; J: TRBJ2-2; CDR3: CASSSVTGELFF; DNA: TGCGCCAGCAGCTCCGTCACCGGGGAGCTGTTTTTT
size: many; V: TRBV28; D: -; J: TRBJ2-1; CDR3: CASTTDNEQFF; DNA: TGTGCCAGCACAACCGACAATGAGCAGTTCTTC
size: many; V: TRBV11-2; D: -; J: TRBJ2-7; CDR3: CASSLDSSSYEQYF; DNA: TGTGCCAGCAGCTTAGACAGCAGCTCCTACGAGCAGTACTTC
size: many; V: TRBV10-3; D: TRBD1; J: TRBJ2-3; CDR3: CAISGTGTTDTQYF; DNA: TGTGCCATCAGCGGGACAGGGACCACAGATACGCAGTATTTT
size: many; V: TRBV3-1; D: -; J: TRBJ2-3; CDR3: CASSHVRGPSTDTQYF; DNA: TGTGCCAGCAGCCATGTCAGGGGCCCTAGCACAGATACGCAGTATTTT
size: many; V: TRBV28; D: -; J: TRBJ2-1; CDR3: CASSLWAGGDNEQFF; DNA: TGTGCCAGCAGTTTATGGGCAGGGGGGGACAATGAGCAGTTCTTC
size: many; V: TRBV3-1; D: TRBD2; J: TRBJ2-1; CDR3: CASSQSGGSLNEQFF; DNA: TGTGCCAGCAGCCAGAGCGGGGGCTCGTTGAATGAGCAGTTCTTC
size: -; V: TRBV28; D: -; J: TRBJ2-1; CDR3: CASSVLGGHNVQFF; DNA: TGTGCCAGCAGTGTCTTGGGGGGCCACAATGTGCAGTTCTTC
size: many; V: TRBV20-1; D: -; J: TRBJ1-5; CDR3: CSARYTEYQPQHF; DNA: TGCAGTGCTAGATACACCGAATATCAGCCCCAGCATTTT
size: many; V: TRBV5-1; D: TRBD1; J: TRBJ1-1; CDR3: CASSPGTGGTEAFF; DNA: TGCGCCAGCAGCCCCGGGACAGGGGGCACTGAAGCTTTCTTT
size: many; V: TRBV7-9; D: -; J: TRBJ2-3; CDR3: CASSLREGQITYTQYF; DNA: TGTGCCAGCAGCCTCCGAGAGGGTCAAATCACATATACGCAGTATTTT
size: -; V: TRBV27; D: -; J: TRBJ2-1; CDR3: CAISPSYLSPHNEQFF; DNA: TGTGCCATTAGCCCATCATACTTGTCGCCCCACAATGAGCAGTTCTTC
size: -; V: TRBV11-1; D: -; J: TRBJ2-1; CDR3: CASSPPAGSRQFF; DNA: TGTGCCAGCAGCCCCCCCGCGGGGTCTAGACAGTTCTTC
size: many; V: TRBV3-1; D: TRBD1; J: TRBJ2-7; CDR3: CASSQPGQGFHEQYF; DNA: TGTGCCAGCAGCCAACCGGGACAGGGGTTCCACGAGCAGTACTTC
size: many; V: TRBV3-1; D: -; J: TRBJ2-5; CDR3: CASSQEVYQETQYF; DNA: TGTGCCAGCAGCCAAGAGGTCTACCAAGAGACCCAGTACTTC
size: many; V: TRBV29-1; D: TRBD1; J: TRBJ1-1; CDR3: CSASGTGVTEAFF; DNA: TGCAGCGCCTCCGGGACAGGGGTAACTGAAGCTTTCTTT
size: many; V: TRBV20-1; D: -; J: TRBJ1-2; CDR3: CSARDSLGSYGYTF; DNA: TGCAGTGCTAGAGATTCATTAGGGAGTTATGGCTACACCTTC
size: many; V: TRBV7-3; D: TRBD1; J: TRBJ2-2; CDR3: CASSLVRGPATGELFF; DNA: TGTGCCAGCAGCTTAGTGAGGGGGCCGGCCACCGGGGAGCTGTTTTTT
size: many; V: TRBV7-2; D: -; J: TRBJ2-3; CDR3: CASSITSSSIPDTQYF; DNA: TGTGCCAGCAGCATCACTAGCTCATCCATCCCAGATACGCAGTATTTT
size: -; V: TRBV5-5; D: TRBD2; J: TRBJ2-7; CDR3: CASSRTSARYEQYF; DNA: TGTGCCAGCAGCAGGACTAGTGCTCGCTACGAGCAGTACTTC
size: many; V: TRBV11-2; D: TRBD2; J: TRBJ2-5; CDR3: CASRKELAGGPWETQYF; DNA: TGTGCCAGCAGAAAGGAGCTAGCGGGAGGGCCCTGGGAGACCCAGTACTTC
size: many; V: TRBV7-6; D: TRBD1; J: TRBJ1-2; CDR3: CASSLEDRAFYGYTF; DNA: TGTGCCAGCAGCTTGGAGGACAGGGCTTTCTATGGCTACACCTTC
size: many; V: TRBV20-1; D: TRBD1; J: TRBJ1-1; CDR3: CSARDRTGVKAFF; DNA: TGCAGTGCTAGAGATCGAACAGGGGTTAAAGCTTTCTTT
size: many; V: TRBV12-3/TRBV12-4; D: -; J: TRBJ2-1; CDR3: CASSLNGGSYNEQFF; DNA: TGTGCCAGCAGTTTAAACGGGGGCTCCTACAATGAGCAGTTCTTC
size: -; V: TRBV20-1; D: TRBD1; J: TRBJ1-2; CDR3: CSALTGGYGYTF; DNA: TGCAGTGCTCTAACAGGGGGATATGGCTACACTTTC
size: many; V: TRBV20-1; D: -; J: TRBJ2-7; CDR3: CSAPHRVSYEQYF; DNA: TGCAGTGCTCCCCACAGGGTGTCCTACGAGCAGTACTTC
size: many; V: TRBV5-1; D: -; J: TRBJ1-1; CDR3: CASSYDRLGTEAFF; DNA: TGCGCCAGCAGCTATGACAGGCTGGGCACTGAAGCTTTCTTT
size: many; V: TRBV5-1; D: TRBD1; J: TRBJ2-7; CDR3: CASSPGQGAAEQYF; DNA: TGCGCCAGCAGCCCTGGACAGGGGGCGGCCGAGCAGTACTTC
size: many; V: TRBV6-2/TRBV6-3; D: TRBD1; J: TRBJ1-3; CDR3: CASSSGQIIGNTIYF; DNA: TGTGCCAGCAGCTCGGGACAGATCATTGGAAACACCATATATTTT
size: many; V: TRBV5-1; D: -; J: TRBJ1-1; CDR3: CASSLEGRWTEAFF; DNA: TGCGCCAGCAGCTTGGAGGGACGCTGGACTGAAGCTTTCTTT
size: many; V: TRBV20-1; D: -; J: TRBJ2-1; CDR3: CSARDSRASYNEQFF; DNA: TGCAGTGCTAGAGATTCGAGGGCCTCCTACAATGAGCAGTTCTTC
size: many; V: TRBV5-5; D: TRBD2; J: TRBJ2-5; CDR3: CASSLGGLAETQYF; DNA: TGTGCCAGCAGCTTGGGGGGACTAGCGGAGACCCAGTACTTC
size: many; V: TRBV10-3; D: TRBD1; J: TRBJ1-1; CDR3: CAIARTGGHTEAFF; DNA: TGTGCCATCGCCCGGACAGGAGGGCACACTGAAGCTTTCTTT
size: once; V: TRBV20-1; D: -; J: TRBJ1-2; CDR3: CSARDLVGYLEDGYTF; DNA: TGCAGTGCTAGAGATCTTGTGGGGTACCTAGAGGATGGCTACACCTTC
size: many; V: TRBV29-1; D: TRBD1; J: TRBJ2-3; CDR3: CSVEQGASDTQYF; DNA: TGCAGCGTTGAACAGGGGGCCTCAGATACGCAGTATTTT
size: -; V: TRBV5-1; D: -; J: TRBJ1-6; CDR3: CASSLGGATSPLHF; DNA: TGCGCCAGCAGCCTGGGAGGGGCTACTTCACCCCTCCACTTT